Sequencing of this T cell receptor (beta chain) was carried out in a study of blood T cell repertoires in COVID-19. This CDR3 is built from 12 residues. V was shortened by 5 bases and J by 4 bases, with 8 bases between the two germline ends. Germline values: CDR1 MDHEN, CDR2 SYDVKM. This clone was counted once. Measured with immunoSEQ multiplex PCR; TCRdb has only the in-frame clones, and not every one. The table lists around 140,000 clones, over 70% of them singletons. This receptor was obtained from a woman aged 60-70 years with acute or convalescent COVID-19. The chain combines TRBV28 with TRBJ1-2, with D perhaps matching TRBD1 (6 bases). Sequenced: peripheral blood. Here the CDR3 reads CASSDRLYGYTF. DNA of the CDR3: TGTGCCAGCAGTGACAGGCTCTATGGCTACACCTTC.